This TCR beta chain was observed in a study of cytomegalovirus exposure and HLA in healthy donors. Overall study results and limits: Based on reports, TCR beta sequences accurately predicted HLA-A and HLA-B alleles for most subjects.

Those who donated were healthy bone marrow donors. Unrecorded immune exposures were likely, despite nominal health at sampling. The V end lost 4 bases, the J end lost 2 bases, and 10 bases lay between the germline ends. CDR3 length: 14 amino acids. Germline V lookup: CDR1 SGHDT, CDR2 YYEEEE. Vbeta (60) and Jbeta (13) primers were used in the PCR. The protocol was immunoSEQ multiplex PCR, while the TCRdb copy is restricted to in-frame clones and leaves out a portion. The sample lists fewer than 250,000 clones, 75% to 90% occurring once. Regarding this clone: Antigen specificity is unknown.

The V and J genes are TRBV5-6 and TRBJ2-1, with D possibly TRBD2 on 5 matching bases. The TCR comes from a man aged 25 to 40 in good health and CMV-seronegative. Specimen: PBMCs. The CDR3, as DNA: TGTGCCAGCAGCCGTTCGGGGACCTACAATGAGCAGTTCTTC. It yields the protein CASSRSGTYNEQFF. Full variable domain (remainder filled in from reference TRBV5-6 and TRBJ2-1): DAGVTQSPTHLIKTRGQQVTLRCSPKSGHDTVSWYQQALGQGPQFIFQYYEEEERQRGNFPDRFSGHQFPNYSSELNVNALLLGDSALYLCASSRSGTYNEQFFGPGTRLTVL.